Sequencing of this T cell receptor beta chain was carried out in a study of T-cell memory formation after mild COVID-19. Whole-study findings and limits: Among CD4+ contracting clones, most were CM and EM, and CD8+ ones EMRA. Later expanders leaned CD4+, whereas day 15 to 85 contracting clones were balanced CD4/CD8. Pre-infection memory held some responding clones, suggesting pre-existing cross-reactive T cells responded.

Via MiXCR, TCRdb re-called the 5' RACE reads, giving one row per CDR3 protein. The sample carries more than 400,000 distinct CDR3 sequences, about 18% recorded once. This CDR3 is built from 14 residues. Trimming shortened V by 7 bases and J by 0 bases, and 12 bases separated the two germline ends. On this clonotype: The target antigen is unknown.

This sequence was found in an adult woman who had mild COVID-19 (a few samples of this study predate the infection). Cell type and time point are not known. The chain joins TRBV12-3 or TRBV12-4 to TRBJ2-5, with D maybe TRBD2 (5 bases). The material sequenced was PBMCs or a T cell subset sorted from them (not recorded which). The CDR3 region has the DNA TGTGCCAGCACCCTACGGGGATACCAAGAGACCCAGTACTTC. Amino acid sequence: CASTLRGYQETQYF.